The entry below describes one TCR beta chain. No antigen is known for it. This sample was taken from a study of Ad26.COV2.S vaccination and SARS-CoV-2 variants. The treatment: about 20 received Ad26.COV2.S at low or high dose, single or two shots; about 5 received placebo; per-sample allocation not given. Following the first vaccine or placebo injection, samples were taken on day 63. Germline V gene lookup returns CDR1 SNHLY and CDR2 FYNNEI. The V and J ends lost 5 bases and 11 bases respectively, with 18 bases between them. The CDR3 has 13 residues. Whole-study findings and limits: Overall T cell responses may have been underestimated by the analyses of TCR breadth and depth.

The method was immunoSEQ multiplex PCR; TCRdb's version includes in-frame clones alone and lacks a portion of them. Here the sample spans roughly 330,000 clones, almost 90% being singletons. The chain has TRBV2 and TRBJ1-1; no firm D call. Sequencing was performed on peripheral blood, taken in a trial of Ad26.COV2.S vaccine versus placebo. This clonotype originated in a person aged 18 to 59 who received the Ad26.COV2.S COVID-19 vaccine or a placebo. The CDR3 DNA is TGTGCCAGCAGTCGGGTGTTAAAGGTTGGGGCTTTCTTT. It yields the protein CASSRVLKVGAFF.